This TCR beta chain was captured in a study of OX40 agonist ivuxolimab in advanced cancers. About the research overall: Patients enrolled in dose escalation were diagnosed with hepatocellular carcinoma, melanoma, renal cell or head and neck cancer.

This table comes from immunoSEQ multiplex PCR, and its TCRdb copy is limited to in-frame clones, with some not included. The data show 50,000 to 75,000 clones, approximately 92% seen once. This TCR came from an adult with an advanced solid tumor such as melanoma, head and neck, liver or kidney cancer. The sample consisted of CD4+ or CD8+ T cells sorted from blood, taken in a trial of the OX40 agonist ivuxolimab.

The CDR3 sequence: CASSFGTGDQPQHF. The CDR3 nucleotides are TGTGCCAGCAGCTTCGGGACAGGGGACCAGCCCCAGCATTTT. The rearrangement uses TRBV7-9 and TRBJ1-5; 10 nucleotides match TRBD1. This CDR3 has 14 residues. Trimming cost V 3 bases and J 7 bases; bases outside gene matches: 3. Germline V gives CDR1 SEHNR, CDR2 FQNEAQ (reference sequence).